The 29 T cell receptor beta chains reported below all come from one sample, sequenced in a study of post-analysis software for immune sequencing data. Each TCR beta cDNA library carried unique molecular identifiers. TCRdb fed the PCR reads into MiXCR, producing one record per CDR3 protein. The sample lists roughly 160,000 distinct CDR3 sequences, roughly 34% seen once, with 25% to 30% in the top ten. Sequencing was performed on blood, taken after autologous hematopoietic stem cell transplantation. The receptors were sampled from a girl between 5 and 17 years old with multiple sclerosis.

This clonotype was counted many times. The rearrangement uses TRBV7-2 and TRBJ1-5; TRBD1 aligns across 7 bases. CDR1 SGHTA and CDR2 FQGNSA come from the germline V gene. Germline trimming cut 1 base from V and 1 base from J; bases unmatched to any gene: 1. The CDR3 sequence is 15 residues long. CDR3 coding DNA: TGTGCCAGCAGCTTAGTGACAGGGAGCAATCAGCCCCAGCATTTT. As protein: CASSLVTGSNQPQHF.

The CDR3 spells CASSYEGVGGNQKTQYF. CDR3 coding DNA: TGTGCCAGCAGTTACGAAGGGGTGGGGGGGAATCAAAAGACCCAGTACTTC. V and J are TRBV7-2 and TRBJ2-7; 7 bases map to TRBD2. The J call may be mistaken, given a closer DNA end match to TRBJ2-5. The germline gives CDR1 SGHTA, CDR2 FQGNSA. CDR3 size: 17 residues.

The rearrangement uses TRBV6-6 and TRBJ1-5; D is perhaps TRBD1 (6 bases). The CDR3 sequence is 15 residues long. V shed 5 bases and J shed 3 bases, with 14 bases lying between them. Germline assignment: CDR1 MNHNY and CDR2 SVGAGI (reference sequence). Here the CDR3 reads CASSAGQLFNQPQHF. DNA for the CDR3: TGTGCCAGCAGTGCCGGACAGCTATTCAATCAGCCCCAGCATTTT.

This clonotype was seen a few times. The V gene is TRBV6-6, the J gene TRBJ2-1, with 8 bases that match TRBD2. The CDR3 sequence is 13 residues long. CDR1 and CDR2 from the germline V gene are MNHNY and SVGAGI (reference sequence). V was pared by 6 bases and J by 8 bases, with 6 bases of the junction left unmatched. CDR3 amino acids: CASSGAGGDEQFF. DNA of the CDR3: TGTGCCAGCAGCGGGGCGGGGGGCGATGAGCAGTTCTTC.

This clonotype has only a few counts. The genes are TRBV20-1 and TRBJ2-1; D may be TRBD1 (5 bases). Deletions cut 3 bases from V and 7 bases from J, with 19 bases between. Germline-derived CDR1 and CDR2 are DFQATT and SNEGSKA (reference sequence). There are 15 residues in the CDR3. CDR3 residues: CSASSQESRTNEQFF. The CDR3 DNA reads TGCAGTGCTAGCTCACAGGAGAGTAGAACTAATGAGCAGTTCTTC.

The genes are TRBV4-1 and TRBJ2-1, with 8 bases matching TRBD2. Trimming took 0 bases from V and 10 from J; bases not matched to a gene: 17. The CDR3 covers 18 residues. In germline, CDR1 is MGHRA, CDR2 YSYEKL. As DNA, the CDR3 is TGCGCCAGCAGCCAAGATTGGGACGGGATAGCGGGGTTCGGAGAGCAGTTCTTC. Amino acid sequence: CASSQDWDGIAGFGEQFF.

This clonotype was found a few times. This chain connects TRBV18 to TRBJ2-7; D might be TRBD2 (5 bases). The CDR3 is 17 residues long. CDR1 KGHSH and CDR2 LQKENI come from the germline V gene. V was pared by 2 bases and J by 0 bases, with 17 bases between. The CDR3 bases are TGTGCCAGCTCACCAAGGAGGCTCGAACGAGGCTCCTACGAGCAGTACTTC. Translating it yields CASSPRRLERGSYEQYF.

This clonotype was detected a few times. The genes are TRBV13 and TRBJ2-4; D ambiguous. The closer fit of TRBJ2-7 to the DNA end suggests the J call may be wrong. CDR3 length: 14 residues. The germline gives CDR1 PRHDT, CDR2 FYEKMQ (reference sequence). The CDR3 nucleotides are TGTGCCAGCAGCACGATAAGGGTACCGTACGAGCAGTACTTC. This sequence encodes CASSTIRVPYEQYF.

A few counts support this clonotype. The chain has TRBV12-3 or TRBV12-4 and TRBJ2-3; D is uncertain. The CDR3 is 13 amino acids. The V end was cut by 2 bases, the J end by 2 bases, with 5 bases between. CDR3 bases: TGTGCCAGCAGTTTATTAGACACAGATACGCAGTATTTT. As protein: CASSLLDTDTQYF.

The chain couples TRBV3-1 to TRBJ2-3, with 9 bases aligning to TRBD2. V lost 4 bases to trimming and J lost 4 bases; unmatched junction nucleotides: 12. This CDR3 comprises 17 residues. Per germline, CDR1 LGHDT and CDR2 YNNKEL (reference sequence). CDR3 in amino acids: CASSPRIAGAVSDTQYF. The CDR3, as DNA: TGTGCCAGCAGCCCGCGGATAGCGGGAGCGGTCTCAGATACGCAGTATTTT.

V is TRBV6-2 or TRBV6-3 and J is TRBJ1-5; D not resolved. Germline assignment: CDR1 MNHEY and CDR2 SVGEGT. This CDR3 is built from 16 residues. The V gene lost 6 bases and the J gene lost 3 bases, with 18 bases spanning the gap. The CDR3 region is CASSNTEPRYNQPQHF. The CDR3 nucleotides read TGTGCCAGCAGCAACACCGAACCGCGGTACAATCAGCCCCAGCATTTT.

The chain couples TRBV12-3 or TRBV12-4 to TRBJ1-2; D is unresolved. V was cut by 2 bases and J by 5 bases, with 12 bases left in between. The CDR3 runs 14 residues. The CDR3 DNA follows: TGTGCCAGCAGTTTATTAAGGGTTGGGTATGGCTACACCTTC. The encoded protein is CASSLLRVGYGYTF.

The chain joins TRBV11-2 to TRBJ2-1; D is perhaps TRBD1 or TRBD2 (5 bases each). Per the germline V gene, CDR1 is SGHAT and CDR2 is FQNNGV. The CDR3 is 17 amino acids. Trimming left V 4 bases short and J 0 bases short, with 16 bases between. The CDR3 region is CASSSGTRPSSYNEQFF. The CDR3 DNA sequence: TGTGCCAGCAGCTCTGGGACCAGACCCAGCTCCTACAATGAGCAGTTCTTC. Full variable domain (remainder filled in from reference TRBV11-2 and TRBJ2-1): EAGVAQSPRYKIIEKRQSVAFWCNPISGHATLYWYQQILGQGPKLLIQFQNNGVVDDSQLPKDRFSAERLKGVDSTLKIQPAKLEDSAVYLCASSSGTRPSSYNEQFFGPGTRLTVL.

V is TRBV7-9 and J is TRBJ1-5; 7 bases are shared with TRBD1. The V gene's germline CDR1 is SEHNR and CDR2 FQNEAQ (reference sequence). This CDR3 has 16 amino acids. Germline trimming cut 4 bases from V and 0 bases from J; bases unmatched to any gene: 6. CDR3 protein: CASSSGGLYSNQPQHF. In DNA form, the CDR3 reads TGTGCCAGCAGCTCAGGGGGATTATATAGCAATCAGCCCCAGCATTTT. Using reference TRBV7-9 and TRBJ1-5 for the parts outside the CDR3, the full variable domain is DTGVSQNPRHKITKRGQNVTFRCDPISEHNRLYWYRQTLGQGPEFLTYFQNEAQLEKSRLLSDRFSAERPKGSFSTLEIQRTEQGDSAMYLCASSSGGLYSNQPQHFGDGTRLSIL.

The DNA of the CDR3 is TGTGCCAGCAGGGGACAGGGGGGGAGGCAAGAGACCCAGTACTTC. It translates to CASRGQGGRQETQYF. This chain joins TRBV6-2 or TRBV6-3 and TRBJ2-5; 11 bases are shared with TRBD1. V was clipped by 6 bases and J by 2 bases; unmatched bases: 5. CDR1 is MNHEY, CDR2 SVGEGT, per germline. The CDR3 runs to 15 residues.

The CDR3 coding sequence is TGCAGTGCACCAACGGGACTAGCGGGAGTCTATGAGCAGTTCTTC. Residues: CSAPTGLAGVYEQFF. The rearrangement joins TRBV20-1 to TRBJ2-1, with 14 bases matching TRBD2. The CDR3 has 15 amino acids. J lost 8 bases, V lost 6 bases, and 9 bases had no gene match. Germline V gene data show CDR1 as DFQATT and CDR2 as SNEGSKA (reference sequence).

The chain links TRBV20-1 to TRBJ2-1; D might be TRBD2 (5 bases). In germline, CDR1 is DFQATT, CDR2 SNEGSKA (reference sequence). V gave up 1 base and J gave up 5 bases, with 15 bases separating them. The CDR3 runs 15 residues. CDR3 DNA: TGCAGTGCTAGAGTAATCCTGGAGGTAAACAATGAGCAGTTCTTC. Its translation is CSARVILEVNNEQFF.

This clonotype was found a few times. The chain has TRBV6-2 or TRBV6-3 and TRBJ1-1, with a possible D match to TRBD1 (5 bases). Germline V gene data show CDR1 as MNHEY and CDR2 as SVGEGT. V gave up 6 bases and J gave up 10 bases, with 21 bases separating them. The CDR3 sequence is 14 residues long. The CDR3 protein is CASSRYNRQHGAFF. In DNA form, the CDR3 reads TGTGCCAGCAGCCGTTACAACAGGCAGCACGGAGCTTTCTTT.

This clonotype appeared many times. The genes are TRBV5-1 and TRBJ2-7, with 15 bases identical to TRBD2. J was trimmed by 1 base and V by 4 bases; bases with no gene match: 3. The germline V gene encodes CDR1 SGHRS and CDR2 YFSETQ. The CDR3 totals 16 residues. CDR3 amino acids: CASSPGLAGGSYEQYF. As DNA, the CDR3 is TGCGCCAGCAGCCCGGGACTAGCGGGAGGATCCTACGAGCAGTACTTC. Filled out from reference TRBV5-1 and TRBJ2-7, the complete variable domain reads KAGVTQTPRYLIKTRGQQVTLSCSPISGHRSVSWYQQTPGQGLQFLFEYFSETQRNKGNFPGRFSGRQFSNSRSEMNVSTLELGDSALYLCASSPGLAGGSYEQYFGPGTRLTVT.

The chain couples TRBV6-5 to TRBJ2-7; no reliable D call. This CDR3 has 14 residues. Germline V lookup: CDR1 MNHEY, CDR2 SVGAGI. V was clipped by 2 bases and J by 0 bases, with 8 bases between them. CDR3 sequence reads: CASSYKLLSYEQYF. The DNA for the CDR3 is TGTGCCAGCAGTTACAAGCTACTCTCCTACGAGCAGTACTTC.

The gene calls are TRBV29-1 and TRBJ1-1, with D possibly TRBD1 on 6 matching bases. The CDR3 sequence is 13 residues long. V was trimmed by 7 bases and J by 4 bases, leaving 16 bases between them. Germline V lookup: CDR1 SQVTM, CDR2 ANQGSEA. CDR3: CSARGRWGTEAFF. CDR3 nucleotide sequence: TGCAGCGCCCGGGGGCGATGGGGCACTGAAGCTTTCTTT.

This clonotype was picked up a small number of times. The chain carries TRBV9 and TRBJ1-6; D ambiguous. The CDR3 loop spans 13 amino acids. CDR1 SGDLS and CDR2 YYNGEE come from the germline V gene. V dropped 0 bases and J dropped 8 bases, with 6 bases sitting between them. CDR3 protein: CASSVDLDSPLHF. Here the CDR3 DNA reads TGTGCCAGCAGCGTAGACCTTGATTCACCCCTCCACTTT.

The chain recombines TRBV4-1 with TRBJ2-4; no reliable D call. The tail of the sequence fits TRBJ2-7 better, so the J call may be wrong. This CDR3 has 14 residues. The germline CDR1 and CDR2 sequences are MGHRA and YSYEKL. The CDR3 region has the DNA TGCGCCAGCAGCCGAGGAATAGGCGACTACGAGCAGTACTTC. Translation: CASSRGIGDYEQYF.

This chain connects TRBV2 to TRBJ2-5, with a weak D call TRBD1 (6 bases). The end of the DNA fits TRBJ2-7 better, so the J call may be wrong. Germline CDR1 is SNHLY and CDR2 is FYNNEI. The CDR3 is 14 residues long. The CDR3 DNA reads TGTGCCAGCAAGCCTACGACAGGCCCCTACGAGCAGTACTTC. Protein product: CASKPTTGPYEQYF.

This clonotype was seen a handful of times. V and J are TRBV5-1 and TRBJ2-7; either TRBD1 or TRBD2 may fit D (5 bases each). The germline gives CDR1 SGHRS, CDR2 YFSETQ. The CDR3 is 14 amino acids. V was pared by 3 bases and J by 6 bases, with 16 bases between. The CDR3 bases are TGCGCCAGCAGCTCCCGGGACCCTATGCTCGAGCAGTACTTC. As protein: CASSSRDPMLEQYF.

The chain is built from TRBV28 and TRBJ2-6; 8 bases align to TRBD2. The CDR3 is 19 residues long. Germline V lookup: CDR1 MDHEN, CDR2 SYDVKM. V was clipped by 0 bases and J by 2 bases; unmatched bases: 9. The CDR3 here is CASSLWTAGVRAGANVLTF. The CDR3 nucleotides are TGTGCCAGCAGTTTATGGACAGCGGGGGTTAGGGCTGGGGCCAACGTCCTGACTTTC.

This sequence joins TRBV9 and TRBJ1-1, with D maybe TRBD1 (5 bases). This CDR3 region has 15 residues. V lost 3 bases and J 0 bases, leaving 12 bases between the germline ends. Per the germline V gene, CDR1 is SGDLS and CDR2 is YYNGEE. CDR3 region: CASSAGGTVNTEAFF. CDR3 bases: TGTGCCAGCAGCGCCGGGGGGACGGTGAACACTGAAGCTTTCTTT. The whole variable domain, remainder taken from reference TRBV9 and TRBJ1-1, is DSGVTQTPKHLITATGQRVTLRCSPRSGDLSVYWYQQSLDQGLQFLIQYYNGEERAKGNILERFSAQQFPDLHSELNLSSLELGDSALYFCASSAGGTVNTEAFFGQGTRLTVV.

This clonotype was seen a few times. The V gene is TRBV6-5, the J gene TRBJ1-4; D ambiguous. The CDR3 is made up of 12 amino acids. Germline CDR1 is MNHEY and CDR2 is SVGAGI. Between the trimmed V and J ends, which lost 8 bases and 3 bases, there was a span of 7 bases. CDR3 coding DNA: TGTGCCAGCGGGGTACCTAATGAAAAACTGTTTTTT. Translating it yields CASGVPNEKLFF.

This clonotype appeared a few times. The chain has TRBV5-1 and TRBJ2-3, with TRBD2 matching over 7 bases. The CDR3 loop spans 16 amino acids. The germline V gene encodes CDR1 SGHRS and CDR2 YFSETQ. V shed 0 bases and J 2 bases; nucleotides not matched to a gene: 6. CDR3 residues: CASSLGSSGFTDTQYF. The CDR3 DNA reads as TGCGCCAGCAGCTTGGGTTCTAGCGGCTTCACAGATACGCAGTATTTT.